The 2 T cell receptor beta chains presented below share a single source sample, sequenced in a study of shared clonotypes between healthy human individuals. The protocol was immunoSEQ multiplex PCR, while the TCRdb copy is restricted to in-frame clones and leaves out a portion. The sample lists about 1,800,000 clones, about 94% occurring once. Terminally differentiated effector memory CD45RA+ cells were excluded by CCR7 positive selection of CD45RO-negative cells. What was sequenced was naive CD8+ T cells sorted from blood. The receptors shown here come from a man between 18 and 29 years old in good health.

CDR3 sequence reads: CASSTREKYTGELFF. The CDR3 DNA reads as TGTGCCAGCAGTACGCGGGAGAAGTACACCGGGGAGCTGTTTTTT. The J gene is TRBJ2-2, the V gene TRBV7-2; 7 positions agree with TRBD2. V lost 6 bases to trimming and J lost 3 bases; unmatched junction nucleotides: 7. This CDR3 spans 15 amino acids. CDR1 and CDR2 (germline): SGHTA, FQGNSA.

The chain has TRBV6-1 and TRBJ2-7, with D possibly being TRBD2 (6 bases). Germline V lookup: CDR1 MNHNS, CDR2 SASEGT. The CDR3 sequence is 14 residues long. Trimming shortened V by 8 bases and J by 0 bases, and 14 bases separated the two germline ends. CDR3 amino acids: CASQLAGTSYEQYF. Here the CDR3 DNA reads TGTGCCAGCCAGCTGGCGGGGACCTCCTACGAGCAGTACTTC.